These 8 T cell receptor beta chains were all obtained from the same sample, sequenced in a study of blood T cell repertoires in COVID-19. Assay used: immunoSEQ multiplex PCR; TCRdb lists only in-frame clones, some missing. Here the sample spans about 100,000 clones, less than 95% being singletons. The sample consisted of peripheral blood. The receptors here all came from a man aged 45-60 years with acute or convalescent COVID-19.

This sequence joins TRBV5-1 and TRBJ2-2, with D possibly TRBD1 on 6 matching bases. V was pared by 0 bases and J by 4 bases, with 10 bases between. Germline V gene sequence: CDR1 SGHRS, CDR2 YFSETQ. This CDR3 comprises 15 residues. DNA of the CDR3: TGCGCCAGCAGCTTGGGGACAGTTGGCACCGGGGAGCTGTTTTTT. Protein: CASSLGTVGTGELFF.

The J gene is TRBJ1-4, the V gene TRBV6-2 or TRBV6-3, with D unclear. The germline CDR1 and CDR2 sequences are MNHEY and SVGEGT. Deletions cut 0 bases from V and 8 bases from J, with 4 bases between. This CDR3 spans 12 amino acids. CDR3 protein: CASSYSLEKLFF. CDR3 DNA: TGTGCCAGCAGTTACTCCCTCGAAAAACTGTTTTTT.

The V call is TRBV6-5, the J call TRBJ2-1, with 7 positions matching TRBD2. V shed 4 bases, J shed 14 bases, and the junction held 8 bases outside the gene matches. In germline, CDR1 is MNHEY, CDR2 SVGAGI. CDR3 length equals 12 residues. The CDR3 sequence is CASSSPSGIKFF. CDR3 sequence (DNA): TGTGCCAGCAGTTCCCCCAGCGGGATTAAGTTCTTC.

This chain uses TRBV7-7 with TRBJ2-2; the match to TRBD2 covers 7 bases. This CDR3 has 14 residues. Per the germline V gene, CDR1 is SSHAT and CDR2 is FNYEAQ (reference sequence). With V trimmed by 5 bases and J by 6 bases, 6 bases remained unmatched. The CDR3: CASSPTTSPGELFF. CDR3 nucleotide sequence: TGTGCCAGCAGCCCGACGACTAGCCCCGGGGAGCTGTTTTTT.

CDR3 DNA sequence: TGTGCCAGCAGTTCTCCGGGAGCTTTTAGGACAGATACGCAGTATTTT. Its protein is CASSSPGAFRTDTQYF. The rearrangement uses TRBV5-4 and TRBJ2-3; D possibly corresponds to TRBD2 (6 bases). V shed 5 bases and J shed 3 bases, with 19 bases lying between them. The CDR3 has 16 residues. The germline CDR1 and CDR2 sequences are SGHNT and YYREEE (reference sequence).

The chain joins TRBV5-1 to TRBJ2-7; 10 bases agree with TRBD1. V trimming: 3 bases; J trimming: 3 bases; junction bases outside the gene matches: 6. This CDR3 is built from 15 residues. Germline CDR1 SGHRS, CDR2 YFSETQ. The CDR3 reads CASSYWTGGVYEQYF. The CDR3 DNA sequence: TGCGCCAGCAGCTATTGGACAGGGGGTGTCTACGAGCAGTACTTC.

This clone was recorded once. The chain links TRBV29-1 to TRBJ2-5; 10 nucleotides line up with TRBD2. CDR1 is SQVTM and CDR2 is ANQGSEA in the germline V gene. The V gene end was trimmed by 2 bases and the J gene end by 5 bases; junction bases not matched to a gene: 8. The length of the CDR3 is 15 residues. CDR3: CSVEWLAGDRETQYF. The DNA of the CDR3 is TGCAGCGTTGAATGGCTAGCGGGAGATAGGGAGACCCAGTACTTC.

CDR3 loop: CASSISRSSGNTIYF. The CDR3 DNA follows: TGTGCCAGTAGTATATCACGCAGCTCTGGAAACACCATATATTTT. The V call is TRBV19, the J call TRBJ1-3, with D unresolved. CDR1 and CDR2 from the germline V gene are LNHDA and SQIVND (reference sequence). The CDR3 has 15 residues. V was trimmed by 2 bases and J by 0 bases, leaving 8 bases between them.